The T cell receptor (beta chain) described here comes from a study of graft-versus-host responses after intestinal transplantation. The study, taken as a whole, reports: Recipient marrow contained GvH clones, some of which appeared first in ileum or blood.

This CDR3 comprises 14 residues. Trimming took off 7 bases at V and 6 bases at J, with 19 bases between the two ends. Germline V gives CDR1 MNHNS, CDR2 SASEGT. Concerning this clone: Its antigen remains unknown.

Using immunoSEQ multiplex PCR, the repertoire was profiled, and TCRdb retains in-frame clones only, with some absent. The data contain roughly 100,000 clones, roughly 93% of them singletons. The V and J genes are TRBV6-1 and TRBJ2-7; maybe TRBD1 (6 bases). The material was unstimulated CD8+ T cells sorted from spleen or lymph node cells, obtained before intestinal transplant. This TCR derives from a human donor who received an intestinal transplant. CDR3 sequence (DNA): TGTGCCAGCACCTCGGCGCAGGGGTCTGGCGAGCAGTACTTC. Protein product: CASTSAQGSGEQYF.